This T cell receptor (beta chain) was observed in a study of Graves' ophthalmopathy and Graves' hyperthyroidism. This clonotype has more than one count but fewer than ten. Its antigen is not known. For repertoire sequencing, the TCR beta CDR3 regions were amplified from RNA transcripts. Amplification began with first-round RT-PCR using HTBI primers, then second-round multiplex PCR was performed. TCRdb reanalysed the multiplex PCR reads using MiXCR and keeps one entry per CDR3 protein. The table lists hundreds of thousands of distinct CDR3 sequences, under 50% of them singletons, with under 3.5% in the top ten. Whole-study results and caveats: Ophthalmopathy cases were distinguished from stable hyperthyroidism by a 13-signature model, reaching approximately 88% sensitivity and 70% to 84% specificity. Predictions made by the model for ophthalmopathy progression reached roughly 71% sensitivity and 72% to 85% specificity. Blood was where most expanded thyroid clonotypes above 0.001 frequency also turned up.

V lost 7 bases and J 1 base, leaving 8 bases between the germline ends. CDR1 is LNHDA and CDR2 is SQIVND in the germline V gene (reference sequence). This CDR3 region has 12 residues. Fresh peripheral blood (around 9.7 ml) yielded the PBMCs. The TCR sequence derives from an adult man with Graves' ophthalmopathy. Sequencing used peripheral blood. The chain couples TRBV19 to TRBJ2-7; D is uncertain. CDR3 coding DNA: TGTGCCAGTAACGACGGGTCCTACGAGCAGTACTTC. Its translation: CASNDGSYEQYF.